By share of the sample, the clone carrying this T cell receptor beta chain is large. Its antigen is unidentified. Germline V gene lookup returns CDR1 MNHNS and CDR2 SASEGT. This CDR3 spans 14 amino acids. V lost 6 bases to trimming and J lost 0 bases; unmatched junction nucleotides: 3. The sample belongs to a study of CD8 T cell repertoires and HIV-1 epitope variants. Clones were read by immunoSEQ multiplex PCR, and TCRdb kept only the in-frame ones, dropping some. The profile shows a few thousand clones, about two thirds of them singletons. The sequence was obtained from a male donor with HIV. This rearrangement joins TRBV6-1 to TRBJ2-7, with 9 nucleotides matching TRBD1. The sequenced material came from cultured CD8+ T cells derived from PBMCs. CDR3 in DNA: TGTGCCAGCAGACAGGGGGCTTCCTCCTACGAGCAGTACTTC. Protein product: CASRQGASSYEQYF.